This T cell receptor beta chain was recovered during a study of sequential checkpoint blockade in melanoma (dated 2019 in TCRdb). Broadly, across the study: In a 1:1 randomization, patients received either first-line nivolumab then ipilimumab (arm A) or ipilimumab then nivolumab (arm B). Maintenance nivolumab came after both trial sequences. Paper-wide results and their limitations: Larger, independent patient cohorts are needed to validate the response-prediction model that combines TCR metrics and mutation burden.

The junction carries 19 bases between V and J, which are trimmed by 3 bases and 5 bases respectively. The germline V gene (reference sequence) gives CDR1 as SGHNT and CDR2 as YYREEE. From the cysteine through the phenylalanine, the CDR3 covers 16 amino acids. Kept here is only the CDR3 DNA, which spans 48 bases and is read in frame from base 1. The treatment or condition label here, explained by the study, means: randomized to nivolumab then ipilimumab (arm A) or the reverse (arm B). None of the trial patients had been given prior DNA-damaging chemotherapy. A FACS Aria II flow cytometer was used to sort live CD3+CD8+ cells that were negative for CD19 and CD56 from thawed PBMCs. The samples were obtained from melanoma patients enrolled in CheckMate 064, an open-label, randomized phase II trial testing sequential checkpoint blockade. Peripheral blood mononuclear cells were collected by leukapheresis, purified using Ficoll-Paque, and frozen in human serum containing roughly 10% DMSO. Immediately after sorting, the purity of sorted blood CD3+CD8+ cells was verified to be >98%, after which DNA was extracted.

TCRbeta CDR3 regions were immunosequenced from genomic DNA with the immunoSEQ Assay. Genomic DNA was amplified by bias-controlled multiplex PCR before high-throughput sequencing. Per the original workflow: To quantify the absolute abundance of each unique TCRbeta CDR3 region, the sequences were collapsed and filtered. Clonality was defined as 1 minus Pielou's evenness and was calculated using productive rearrangements only. A previously published method was used to identify clones with significantly greater frequencies in on-treatment samples than in baseline samples. Here the immuneACCESS table is served through TCRdb, limited to in-frame sequences with V and J called. Missing clones are a known gap in these copies; in checked studies unresolved V genes cover under half, and the rest lacks a known reason. Clone size and the V and J calls come from that table; the DNA yielded D and trimming. This sample holds about 21,000 clones; about 82% were observed only once. Together, the top ten hold 9.5% to 13% of the sample.

As regards this clone: The antigen it recognizes is unknown. There are no base qualities to consult, and no much larger clone falls within one base.

The receptor chain draws on TRBV5-4 and TRBJ2-3; the D gene is perhaps TRBD1, on 6 matching bases. Source: CD8+ T cells sorted from blood (inferred from file names), taken from a patient given nivolumab and ipilimumab in sequence. This TCR was recovered from a human donor with melanoma. The DNA sequence is given as TGTGCCAGCAGCTCGGGCCCCCCTGGGGGACAAGATACGCAGTATTTT. Its translation is CASSSGPPGGQDTQYF.